The clone carrying this T cell receptor beta chain was detected a few times. The CDR3 extends over 13 amino acids. Germline CDR1 is MDHEN and CDR2 is SYDVKM. V was clipped by 3 bases and J by 15 bases; unmatched bases: 8. The repertoire was sequenced with immunoSEQ multiplex PCR; TCRdb's copy has only in-frame clones and lacks some. The sample consists of roughly 500,000 clones, 85% to 90% of them appearing once. These data originate in a study of blood T cell repertoires in COVID-19. Study-level background: From T cells, B-cell-depleted T cells, or PBMCs came the material, which was cDNA or gDNA.

The chain couples TRBV28 to TRBJ2-1, with TRBD2 identical over 10 bases. Sequencing used peripheral blood. The TCR was taken from a man between 18 and 35 years old with COVID-19, enrolled during active disease. In DNA form, the CDR3 reads TGTGCCAGCAGTTTGATAGCGGGAGGCCCGGGGTTCTTC. Translation: CASSLIAGGPGFF.